This T cell receptor (beta chain) was captured by sequencing in a study of persistence of HIV-infected CD4 T cells. Cells were stimulated with overlapping HIV-1 Gag 15-mer peptides. Sorted nonresponding memory CD4+ T cells were CD40L-negative, CD69-negative, CD45RO-high. Sequencing used immunoSEQ version 4 in survey mode. The table came from immunoSEQ multiplex PCR; TCRdb's copy has only in-frame clones and leaves some out. The sample holds around 42,000 clones; roughly 74% are singletons and the top ten take 14%. A word on this clone: As yet, its antigen is unknown.

Trimming stripped 3 bases from V and 7 bases from J, with 8 bases between. The CDR3 is made up of 12 amino acids. The genes are TRBV12-3 or TRBV12-4 and TRBJ2-3; possibly TRBD1 for D (5 bases). This TCR was sampled from an adult man with HIV who was CMV-seropositive. Material: CD4+ T cells sorted from PBMCs after 18-hour stimulation, obtained from a patient who received antiretroviral therapy. The CDR3 protein is CASSLGLYTQYF. CDR3 bases: TGTGCCAGCAGTTTGGGGCTTTATACGCAGTATTTT.